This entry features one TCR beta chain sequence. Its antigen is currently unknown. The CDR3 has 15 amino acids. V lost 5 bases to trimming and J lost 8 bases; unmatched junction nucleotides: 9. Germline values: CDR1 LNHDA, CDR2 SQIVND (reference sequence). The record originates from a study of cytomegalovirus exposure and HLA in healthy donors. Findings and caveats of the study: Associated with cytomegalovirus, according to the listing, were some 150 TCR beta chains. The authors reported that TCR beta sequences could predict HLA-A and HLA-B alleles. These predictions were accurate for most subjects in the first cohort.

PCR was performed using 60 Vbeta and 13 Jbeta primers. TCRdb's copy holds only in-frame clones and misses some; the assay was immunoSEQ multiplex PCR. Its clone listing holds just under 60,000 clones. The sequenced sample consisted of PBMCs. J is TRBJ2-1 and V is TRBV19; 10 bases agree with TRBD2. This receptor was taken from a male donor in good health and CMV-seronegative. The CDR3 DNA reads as TGTGCCAGTAGTCCTACTAGCGGGGCGGTCCATGAGCAGTTCTTC. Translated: CASSPTSGAVHEQFF.